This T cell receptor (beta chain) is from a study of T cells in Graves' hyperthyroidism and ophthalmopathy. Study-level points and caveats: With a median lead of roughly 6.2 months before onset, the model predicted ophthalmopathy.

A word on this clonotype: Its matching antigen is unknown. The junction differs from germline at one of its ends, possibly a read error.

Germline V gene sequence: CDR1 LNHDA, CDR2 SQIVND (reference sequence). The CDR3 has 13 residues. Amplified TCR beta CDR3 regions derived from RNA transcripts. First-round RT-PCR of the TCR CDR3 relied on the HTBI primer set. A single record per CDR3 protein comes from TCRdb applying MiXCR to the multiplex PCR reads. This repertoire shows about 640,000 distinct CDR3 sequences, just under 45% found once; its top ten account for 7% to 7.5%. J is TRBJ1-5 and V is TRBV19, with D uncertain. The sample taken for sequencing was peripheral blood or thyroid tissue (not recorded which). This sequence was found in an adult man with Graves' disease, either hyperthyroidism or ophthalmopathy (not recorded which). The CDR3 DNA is TGTGCCAGTAGTACCGATAGCAATCAGCCCCGGCATTTT. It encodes CASSTDSNQPRHF.